The 21 T cell receptor beta chains given below trace back to one sample, sequenced in a study of blood T cell repertoires in COVID-19. The method was immunoSEQ multiplex PCR; TCRdb's version includes in-frame clones alone and lacks a portion of them. The data contain 150,000 to 200,000 clones, approximately 90% of them singletons. The material sequenced was peripheral blood. The receptors originated from a woman aged 70-85 years with COVID-19, enrolled during active disease.

The chain carries TRBV4-1 and TRBJ1-2; 10 bases are shared with TRBD1. Looked up from germline, CDR1 is MGHRA and CDR2 is YSYEKL. The CDR3 length is 16 residues. The V segment lost 3 bases and the J segment 4 bases; nucleotides outside the gene matches: 8. The DNA for the CDR3 is TGCGCCAGCAGCCACCCGGGACAGGGGTTGGCCTATGGCTACACCTTC. It translates to CASSHPGQGLAYGYTF.

The chain has TRBV2 and TRBJ2-7; no clear D gene. This CDR3 is built from 12 residues. Germline CDR1 reads SNHLY; CDR2 reads FYNNEI. The V and J ends lost 4 bases and 3 bases respectively, with 7 bases between them. In nucleotides, the CDR3 is TGTGCCAGCAGTGGTCAGAACTACGAGCAGTACTTC. It yields the protein CASSGQNYEQYF. Supplemented by reference TRBV2 and TRBJ2-7, the full variable domain reads EPEVTQTPSHQVTQMGQEVILRCVPISNHLYFYWYRQILGQKVEFLVSFYNNEISEKSEIFDDQFSVERPDGSNFTLKIRSTKLEDSAMYFCASSGQNYEQYFGPGTRLTVT.

J is TRBJ2-5 and V is TRBV18; tentatively, D is TRBD2 (6 bases). The CDR3 runs 13 residues. V was trimmed by 3 bases and J by 4 bases, leaving 9 bases between them. Germline-derived CDR1 and CDR2 are KGHSH and LQKENI. The CDR3 sequence is CASSPKGGETQYF. The CDR3 nucleotides are TGTGCCAGCTCACCGAAGGGAGGAGAGACCCAGTACTTC.

This clone was seen a few times. This chain links TRBV27 with TRBJ1-2; 7 bases agree with TRBD1. Germline trimming cut 5 bases from V and 4 bases from J; bases unmatched to any gene: 7. CDR3 size: 14 residues. Germline CDR1 is MNHEY and CDR2 is SMNVEV (reference sequence). The CDR3 sequence is CASSPMGQPYGYTF. In DNA, the CDR3 is TGTGCCAGCAGTCCTATGGGACAGCCCTATGGCTACACCTTC.

V is TRBV6-5 and J is TRBJ1-2; 7 bases line up with TRBD1. Germline V gene sequence: CDR1 MNHEY, CDR2 SVGAGI. The V gene end was trimmed by 7 bases and the J gene end by 3 bases; junction bases not matched to a gene: 11. This CDR3 comprises 15 residues. CDR3 loop: CASNPRDRGYYGYTF. CDR3 nucleotides: TGTGCCAGCAACCCCCGGGACAGAGGCTACTATGGCTACACCTTC.

The V and J genes are TRBV7-8 and TRBJ2-7; 7 nucleotides align to TRBD2. The ends lost 3 bases at V and 6 bases at J; junction bases unmatched: 5. From germline, CDR1 is SGHVS and CDR2 FQNEAQ. The CDR3 covers 13 residues. CDR3 residues: CASSFSGLGEQYF. CDR3 DNA sequence: TGTGCCAGCAGCTTTAGCGGGCTCGGCGAGCAGTACTTC.

This chain joins TRBV29-1 and TRBJ2-1, with 9 bases fitting TRBD1. The V segment lost 7 bases and the J segment 4 bases; nucleotides outside the gene matches: 8. Germline loops: CDR1 SQVTM, CDR2 ANQGSEA. The length of the CDR3 is 14 residues. CDR3 sequence (DNA): TGCAGCGCTCCCGGGGGGACAGGGTACAATGAGCAGTTCTTC. Translation gives CSAPGGTGYNEQFF.

The CDR3 DNA follows: TGTGCCAGCAGTCCTCGACAGGGCTATGGCTACACCTTC. Translation gives CASSPRQGYGYTF. This chain uses TRBV12-3 or TRBV12-4 with TRBJ1-2; 7 positions match TRBD1. Trimming at V came to 5 bases and at J to 4 bases, leaving 4 bases not matched to a gene. The CDR3 extends over 13 amino acids.

The rearrangement joins TRBV30 to TRBJ2-5; 7 positions match TRBD1. This CDR3 is built from 14 residues. The V segment lost 0 bases and the J segment 4 bases; nucleotides outside the gene matches: 5. Germline V gene lookup returns CDR1 GTSNPN and CDR2 SVGIG (reference sequence). The CDR3 coding sequence is TGTGCCTGGAGTGTACTGGCAGGGGGAGAGACCCAGTACTTC. As protein: CAWSVLAGGETQYF.

The chain joins TRBV3-1 (or the pseudogene TRBV3-2) to TRBJ2-3; 7 positions agree with TRBD1. CDR1 is LGHDT, CDR2 YNNKEL, per germline (reference sequence). V lost 6 bases and J lost 2; bases outside the gene matches: 8. The CDR3 has 15 amino acids. As DNA, the CDR3 is TGTGCCAGCAGTCGACAGGGTGAGTCCACAGATACGCAGTATTTT. This encodes CASSRQGESTDTQYF.

The J gene is TRBJ1-5, the V gene TRBV28; 7 bases align to TRBD1. The CDR3 loop spans 14 amino acids. V shed 6 bases and J 4 bases; nucleotides not matched to a gene: 6. Germline V gene sequence: CDR1 MDHEN, CDR2 SYDVKM. CDR3 loop: CASSLRGTNQPQHF. Written as DNA, the CDR3 is TGTGCCAGCAGCCTCAGGGGGACAAATCAGCCCCAGCATTTT.

This clone has only one observation. The chain is built from TRBV29-1 and TRBJ1-5; D is perhaps TRBD1 (5 bases). The V gene lost 5 bases and the J gene lost 6 bases, with 11 bases spanning the gap. The CDR3 runs 12 residues. The germline V gene has CDR1 SQVTM and CDR2 ANQGSEA. CDR3 sequence reads: CSVSQGSQPQHF. CDR3 sequence (DNA): TGCAGCGTTAGCCAGGGAAGTCAGCCCCAGCATTTT. Based on the CDR3 plus reference TRBV29-1 and TRBJ1-5, the full variable domain is SAVISQKPSRDICQRGTSLTIQCQVDSQVTMMFWYRQQPGQSLTLIATANQGSEATYESGFVIDKFPISRPNLTFSTLTVSNMSPEDSSIYLCSVSQGSQPQHFGDGTRLSIL.

The V and J genes are TRBV6-2 or TRBV6-3 and TRBJ1-2; the match to TRBD1 covers 11 bases. V lost 5 bases and J lost 8; bases outside the gene matches: 4. The V gene's germline CDR1 is MNHEY and CDR2 SVGEGT. The CDR3 has 13 residues. The CDR3 region has the DNA TGTGCCAGCAGTCGGGACAGGGGGACCGGCTACACCTTC. It encodes CASSRDRGTGYTF.

The V and J genes are TRBV7-2 and TRBJ2-1; weak D call: TRBD2 (5 bases). This CDR3 comprises 13 residues. Trimming shortened V by 6 bases and J by 11 bases, and 17 bases separated the two germline ends. Germline V gene sequence: CDR1 SGHTA, CDR2 FQGNSA. CDR3: CASSTLGGPQQFF. Written as DNA, the CDR3 is TGTGCCAGCAGTACCCTAGGAGGCCCTCAGCAGTTCTTC.

This clone was seen a single time. The rearrangement joins TRBV3-1 (or the pseudogene TRBV3-2) to TRBJ1-2; D gene unclear. The V end lost 4 bases, the J end lost 8 bases, and 17 bases lay between the germline ends. From germline, CDR1 is LGHDT and CDR2 YNNKEL (reference sequence). This CDR3 is built from 14 residues. CDR3 loop: CASSRTSPLRGYTF. As DNA, the CDR3 is TGTGCCAGCAGCCGAACCTCTCCCTTGAGGGGCTACACCTTC.

This chain joins TRBV5-1 and TRBJ2-7, with a tentative D call TRBD1 (6 bases). The V and J ends lost 2 bases and 5 bases respectively, with 11 bases between them. The CDR3 has 13 residues. The germline V gene encodes CDR1 SGHRS and CDR2 YFSETQ. The CDR3 DNA reads as TGCGCCAGCAGCTTACAGGGTTTCGACGAGCAGTACTTC. Encoded protein: CASSLQGFDEQYF.

The chain carries TRBV10-1 and TRBJ2-1, with D hard to call. V gave up 5 bases and J gave up 0 bases, with 8 bases separating them. CDR3 size: 14 residues. Germline-derived CDR1 and CDR2 are WNHNN and SYGVQD (reference sequence). CDR3 DNA: TGCGCCAGCAGTAATTCCTACTCCTACAATGAGCAGTTCTTC. This translates into CASSNSYSYNEQFF.

This sequence joins TRBV4-2 and TRBJ1-2, with D possibly matching TRBD1 (6 bases). This CDR3 spans 15 amino acids. Trimming removed 0 bases at V and 4 bases at J, with 12 bases between. Germline CDR1 and CDR2: LGHNA and YNFKEQ. The CDR3 loop reads CASSQDRGQSYGYTF. In DNA form, the CDR3 reads TGTGCCAGCAGCCAAGATCGCGGACAGTCCTATGGCTACACCTTC.

The gene calls are TRBV3-1 (or the pseudogene TRBV3-2) and TRBJ2-7, with D uncertain. The CDR3 extends over 13 amino acids. V lost 1 base to trimming and J lost 6 bases, with 10 bases between them. Germline V gives CDR1 LGHDT, CDR2 YNNKEL (reference sequence). CDR3 sequence (DNA): TGTGCCAGCAGCCAAGTTATACGCGGCGAGCAGTACTTC. Amino acids: CASSQVIRGEQYF.

The J gene is TRBJ2-3, the V gene TRBV24-1; 8 bases line up with TRBD2. This CDR3 is 13 amino acids long. Per germline, CDR1 KGHDR and CDR2 SFDVKD. V shed 6 bases and J 3 bases; nucleotides not matched to a gene: 1. The CDR3, as DNA: TGTGCCACCAGTCGGGGGGGGACAGATACGCAGTATTTT. Residues: CATSRGGTDTQYF.

This clone was seen a few times. The chain couples TRBV28 to TRBJ1-1, with D possibly TRBD1 on 6 matching bases. This CDR3 is 14 amino acids long. The germline V and J ends were trimmed by 5 bases and 5 bases, with 15 bases remaining between them. Germline values: CDR1 MDHEN, CDR2 SYDVKM. The CDR3 nucleotides are TGTGCCAGCAGTCTGATAACAGGGAAGACTGAAGCTTTCTTT. It yields the protein CASSLITGKTEAFF.